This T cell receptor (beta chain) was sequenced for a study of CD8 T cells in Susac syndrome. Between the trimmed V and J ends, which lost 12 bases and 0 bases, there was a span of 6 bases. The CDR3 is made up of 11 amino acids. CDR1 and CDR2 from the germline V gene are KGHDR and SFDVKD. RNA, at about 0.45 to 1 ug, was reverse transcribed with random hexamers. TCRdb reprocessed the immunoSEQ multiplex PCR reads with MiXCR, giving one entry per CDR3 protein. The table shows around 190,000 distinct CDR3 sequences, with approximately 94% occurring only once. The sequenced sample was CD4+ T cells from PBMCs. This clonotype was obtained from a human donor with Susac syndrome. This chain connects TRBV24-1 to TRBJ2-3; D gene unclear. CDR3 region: CAERSTDTQYF. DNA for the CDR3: TGTGCCGAAAGGAGCACAGATACGCAGTATTTT.